The T cell receptor (beta chain) under discussion was sequenced for a study of shared clonotypes between healthy human individuals. Looking at the study overall: Researchers assigned three CD4 naive, three CD4 memory, two CD8 naive and one CD8 memory plate to each donor.

Findings and limits, study-wide: The study found lower generation probabilities in non-shared clonotypes than in those shared by all four donors.

Comment on this clone: The antigen remains undetermined.

This CDR3 spans 12 amino acids. Germline CDR1 and CDR2: MDHEN and SYDVKM. Trimming removed 4 bases from V and 9 bases from J; junction bases left unmatched: 2. Assay: immunoSEQ multiplex PCR; the TCRdb copy retains only in-frame clones and omits some. The data show 2 million to 2.5 million clones, around 93% seen once. V and J are TRBV28 and TRBJ2-1; 8 nucleotides match TRBD1. This TCR came from a man younger than 30 in good health. Some clones in this sample may be carry-over from other donors' samples. The sample taken for sequencing was naive CD4+ T cells from PBMCs. Subset: CD45RA+ positively selected. The CDR3 nucleotides are TGTGCCAGCAGTTCAGGGGGCAGTGAGCAGTTCTTC. Translation: CASSSGGSEQFF.